Listed below are T cell receptor beta chains from one sample, sequenced in a study of CD8 T cells in Susac syndrome. MiXCR, run by TCRdb on the immunoSEQ multiplex PCR reads, gives a single entry per CDR3 protein. The sample contains roughly 120,000 distinct CDR3 sequences, about 94% of which appear only once. The sample was CD4+ T cells from PBMCs. The receptors here all came from a human donor with multiple sclerosis. Each CDR3 is given with its conserved first and last residue. The D gene is left open where the match is weak. Only some rows state a clone size, as once, few, many or a class for expanded clones.

cdr3_length clone_size j_call v_call d_call cdr3_nt cdr3_aa
15 NA TRBJ2-4 TRBV4-1 NA TGCGCCAGCAGCCCCGTCGGTGAAACAGAAAACATTCAGTACTTC CASSPVGETENIQYF
11 once TRBJ1-5 TRBV20-1 NA TGCAGTGCTAGAGAGGGTCAGCCCCAGCATTTT CSAREGQPQHF
12 NA TRBJ1-2 TRBV29-1 TRBD1 TGCAGCGCAGGGGGCAGTCTTCATGGCTACACCTTC CSAGGSLHGYTF
12 NA TRBJ1-5 TRBV20-1 NA TGCAGTGCTTTCCCTAGCAATCAGCCCCAGCATTTT CSAFPSNQPQHF
12 NA TRBJ2-7 TRBV3-1 NA TGTGCCAGCAGCTTCGGGGGGCGCGAGCAGTACTTC CASSFGGREQYF
16 NA TRBJ1-5 TRBV6-5 TRBD1 TGTGCCAGCAGTTCCGCCCGGGGACAGGTAAGTCAGCCCCAGCATTTT CASSSARGQVSQPQHF
13 NA TRBJ2-6 TRBV30 NA TGTGCCTGGACGGGGTCTGGGGCCAACGTCCTGACTTTC CAWTGSGANVLTF
16 NA TRBJ2-7 TRBV27 NA TGTGCCAGCAGTGAGATCGGACAGAGCTCTTCCTACGAGCAGTACTTC CASSEIGQSSSYEQYF
14 once TRBJ2-1 TRBV20-1 TRBD2 TGCAGTGCTAGAAAACTAGCGGGGTACAATGAGCAGTTCTTC CSARKLAGYNEQFF
12 once TRBJ1-5 TRBV14 NA TGTGCCAGCAGCCAGAGCAATCAGCCCCAGCATTTT CASSQSNQPQHF
16 NA TRBJ2-3 TRBV20-1 TRBD2 TGCAGTGCATTCACTTGGGGGGGATCTAGCACAGATACGCAGTATTTT CSAFTWGGSSTDTQYF
15 NA TRBJ2-5 TRBV10-3 NA TGTGCCATCAGTGAGTCGACAGGCCAGGCGGGGACCCAGTACTTC CAISESTGQAGTQYF
13 NA TRBJ1-2 TRBV10-3 NA TGTGCCATCCGAGGGGGAGCTAACTATGGCTACACCTTC CAIRGGANYGYTF
15 NA TRBJ2-6 TRBV6-1 NA TGTGCCAGCAGTGCGGGGTTCTCTGGGGCCAACGTCCTGACTTTC CASSAGFSGANVLTF
16 NA TRBJ2-7 TRBV7-8 TRBD2 TGTGCCAGCAGCTCTAGCCGGACTAGCGGGATCCACGAGCAGTACTTC CASSSSRTSGIHEQYF
14 NA TRBJ1-6 TRBV4-3 NA TGCGCCAGCAGCCGCCGGGTTACGGATTCACCCCTCCACTTT CASSRRVTDSPLHF
13 NA TRBJ2-6 TRBV19 NA TGTGCCAGTAGTATGGCCGGGGCCAACGTCCTGACTTTC CASSMAGANVLTF
15 NA TRBJ1-3 TRBV7-9 NA TGTGCCAGCAGCTCTCCTTCGGGGCTAGGAAACACCATATATTTT CASSSPSGLGNTIYF
14 NA TRBJ2-3 TRBV3-1 NA TGTGCCAGCAGCCAAGGGGGAACGGCGGATACGCAGTATTTT CASSQGGTADTQYF
14 NA TRBJ1-6 TRBV4-3 TRBD1 TGCGCCAGCAGCCAAGAGGGGACAGGGGAACCCCTCCACTTT CASSQEGTGEPLHF
17 NA TRBJ1-2 TRBV10-2 NA TGCGCCAGCAGTGAGCCCCCTACAGGGCCTAGGTTCTATGGCTACACCTTC CASSEPPTGPRFYGYTF
15 NA TRBJ2-1 TRBV12-3/TRBV12-4 NA TGTGCCAGCAGTCCTCAAGCCAGCTCCTACAATGAGCAGTTCTTC CASSPQASSYNEQFF
14 NA TRBJ1-1 TRBV20-1 TRBD1 TGCAGTGCTAGAAGGACAGGGACAAACACTGAAGCTTTCTTT CSARRTGTNTEAFF
16 NA TRBJ2-3 TRBV18 NA TGTGCCAGCTCACCACTCTCCGGACGCGGGGCAGATACGCAGTATTTT CASSPLSGRGADTQYF
15 NA TRBJ2-7 TRBV20-1 NA TGCAGTGCTAGAGGTAGGGAAGGGGCGGTCGGCGAGCAGTACTTC CSARGREGAVGEQYF
15 NA TRBJ2-2 TRBV29-1 NA TGCAGCGTTGAAGGTCTCGGACTGAACACCGGGGAGCTGTTTTTT CSVEGLGLNTGELFF
17 NA TRBJ2-1 TRBV15 TRBD1 TGTGCCACCAGCAGAGTCGAGATGACAGGGCTCCTCAATGAGCAGTTCTTC CATSRVEMTGLLNEQFF
13 NA TRBJ1-1 TRBV20-1 NA TGCAGTGCTCGTTCCCCTCAGAACACTGAAGCTTTCTTT CSARSPQNTEAFF
14 NA TRBJ1-1 TRBV2 NA TGTGCCAGCAGTGAAGCGACATTGAACACTGAAGCTTTCTTT CASSEATLNTEAFF
15 NA TRBJ2-7 TRBV15 TRBD1 TGTGCCACCAGCAGAGAAGGACAGGGGGTTTACGAGCAGTACTTC CATSREGQGVYEQYF
14 NA TRBJ2-7 TRBV6-2/TRBV6-3 TRBD2 TGTGCCAGCCGGGCTAGCGGGAGTGTGTACGAGCAGTACTTC CASRASGSVYEQYF
15 NA TRBJ2-7 TRBV10-2 TRBD2 TGCGCCAGCACCCCAATCGGCCCTGGGGGGGACGAGCAGTACTTC CASTPIGPGGDEQYF
15 NA TRBJ1-6 TRBV5-1 TRBD1 TGCGCCAGCAGCCCGCCGGACAGGGGAAATTCACCCCTCCACTTT CASSPPDRGNSPLHF
13 NA TRBJ2-5 TRBV19 NA TGTGCCAGTGGGTACAGGGCACAAGAGACCCAGTACTTC CASGYRAQETQYF
11 NA TRBJ2-1 TRBV20-1 NA TGCAGTGCTAGCCTAAGAACCCCTTTGTTCTTC CSASLRTPLFF
12 NA TRBJ1-4 TRBV19 NA TGTGCCAGTAGGGGGGAACGGGAAAAACTGTTTTTT CASRGEREKLFF
18 NA TRBJ2-6 TRBV9 TRBD1 TGTGCCAGCAGCCTTAGAGGGACAGGGGGCGCTGGGGCCAACGTCCTGACTTTC CASSLRGTGGAGANVLTF
15 NA TRBJ1-2 TRBV7-2 NA TGTGCCAGCAGCTACCAAGCAGGACCGGGCTATGGCTACACCTTC CASSYQAGPGYGYTF
17 NA TRBJ2-2 TRBV6-1 TRBD2 TGTGCCAGCAGTCGCGCCTGGGGAGGGCCCGACACCGGGGAGCTGTTTTTT CASSRAWGGPDTGELFF
14 NA TRBJ2-3 TRBV7-9 NA TGTGCCAGCAGCTCCCCCCGGGGCTACGATACGCAGTATTTT CASSSPRGYDTQYF